Sequencing of this T cell receptor beta chain was carried out in a study of molecular identifiers for immune sequencing clone quantification. Notes on the study in general: Highly expanded clone sizes could be underestimated through barcode sharing by identical TCR molecules. In a background of around 970,000 naive cells, spiked Jurkat TCR RNA from one cell was reportedly detectable. In naive cells, clones above 20 RNA copies held under 1% of molecules, whereas in effector cells they held over 97%.

The CDR3 contains 13 residues. V was clipped by 1 base and J by 5 bases, with 6 bases between them. Germline V CDR1 and CDR2: SEHNR, FQNEAQ (reference sequence). The authors gated naive CD8 T cells as CD8+CD4-CCR7+CD45RA+ for sorting. This clonotype came up many times. The antigen is undetermined. TCRdb re-called the PCR reads through MiXCR, storing one row per CDR3 protein. The sample has about 65,000 distinct CDR3 sequences; around 18% are singletons. The sequenced sample consisted of naive CD8+ T cells from blood, with Jurkat cell RNA spiked in. Specified subset: FACS-sorted CD8+CD4-CCR7+CD45RA+ naive T cells. This clonotype was obtained from a human donor in good health. Some libraries in this study had Jurkat cell RNA spiked in. The rearrangement uses TRBV7-9 and TRBJ2-1; D remains unclear. In DNA, the CDR3 is TGTGCCAGCAGCTTAGTACTGGACAATGAGCAGTTCTTC. Protein sequence: CASSLVLDNEQFF. Variable domain in full (rest from reference TRBV7-9 and TRBJ2-1): DTGVSQNPRHKITKRGQNVTFRCDPISEHNRLYWYRQTLGQGPEFLTYFQNEAQLEKSRLLSDRFSAERPKGSFSTLEIQRTEQGDSAMYLCASSLVLDNEQFFGPGTRLTVL.